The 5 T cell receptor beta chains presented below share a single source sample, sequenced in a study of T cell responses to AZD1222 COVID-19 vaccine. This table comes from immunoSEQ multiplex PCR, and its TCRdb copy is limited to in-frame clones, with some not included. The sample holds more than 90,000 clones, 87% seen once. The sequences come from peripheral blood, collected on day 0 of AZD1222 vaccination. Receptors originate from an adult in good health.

The CDR3 loop is CASSHRKFRTNSYEQYF. The CDR3 nucleotides read TGCGCCAGCAGCCACCGTAAGTTTCGGACAAACTCCTACGAGCAGTACTTC. J is TRBJ2-7 and V is TRBV4-1; the D gene is possibly TRBD1 (5 bases). Germline assignment: CDR1 MGHRA and CDR2 YSYEKL. The CDR3 sequence is 17 residues long. Trimming took 3 bases from V and 0 from J, leaving 18 bases between them.

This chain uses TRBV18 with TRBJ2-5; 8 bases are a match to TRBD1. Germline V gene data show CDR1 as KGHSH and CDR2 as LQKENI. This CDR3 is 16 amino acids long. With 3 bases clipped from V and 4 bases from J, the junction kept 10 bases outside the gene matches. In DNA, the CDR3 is TGTGCCAGCTCACCCCGTCCAGGGGGCGCGGGAGAGACCCAGTACTTC. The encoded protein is CASSPRPGGAGETQYF.

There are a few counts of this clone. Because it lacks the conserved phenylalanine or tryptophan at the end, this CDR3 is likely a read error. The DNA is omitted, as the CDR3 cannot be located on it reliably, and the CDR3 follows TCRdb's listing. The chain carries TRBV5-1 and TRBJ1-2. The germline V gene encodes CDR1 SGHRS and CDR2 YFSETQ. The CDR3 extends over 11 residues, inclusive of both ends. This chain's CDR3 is CASSVRVTGLL.

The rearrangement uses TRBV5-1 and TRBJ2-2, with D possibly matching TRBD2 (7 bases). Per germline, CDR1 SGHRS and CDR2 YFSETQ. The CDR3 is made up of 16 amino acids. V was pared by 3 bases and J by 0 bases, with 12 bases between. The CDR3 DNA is TGCGCCAGCAGCTCGGGGGGCGGTGCGAACACCGGGGAGCTGTTTTTT. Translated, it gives CASSSGGGANTGELFF.

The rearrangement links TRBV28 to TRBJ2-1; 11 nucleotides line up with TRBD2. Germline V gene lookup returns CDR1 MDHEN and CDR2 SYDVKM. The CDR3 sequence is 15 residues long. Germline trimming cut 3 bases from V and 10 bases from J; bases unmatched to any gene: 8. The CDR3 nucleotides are TGTGCCAGCAGTTTGTGGGCTAGCGGGAGGAACGAGCAGTTCTTC. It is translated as CASSLWASGRNEQFF.